One sample yielded the 28 T cell receptor beta chains listed below, sequenced in a study of blood T cell repertoires in COVID-19. Repertoires were generated with immunoSEQ multiplex PCR, while TCRdb's copy carries only in-frame clones and drops some. The table has about 160,000 clones, over 80% seen once. The sample comprised peripheral blood. All receptors come from a woman aged 45-65 years with acute or convalescent COVID-19.

V is TRBV7-8 and J is TRBJ1-4, with 7 bases fitting TRBD1. CDR3 length equals 15 residues. V shed 3 bases and J 5 bases; nucleotides not matched to a gene: 6. Germline assignment: CDR1 SGHVS and CDR2 FQNEAQ. The CDR3 loop reads CASSFQTGRNEKLFF. DNA of the CDR3: TGTGCCAGCAGCTTCCAGACAGGGAGAAATGAAAAACTGTTTTTT.

In its sample, this clone was seen once. This chain connects TRBV28 to TRBJ2-5; TRBD2 is a possible D gene (6 bases). Trimming pared 6 bases from V and 4 bases from J, leaving 21 bases between. The germline CDR1 and CDR2 sequences are MDHEN and SYDVKM. CDR3 length equals 16 residues. DNA for the CDR3: TGTGCCAGCAGCAGAATAAGGGACTTAACAGGAGAGACCCAGTACTTC. It codes for CASSRIRDLTGETQYF.

CDR3: CASSSTGTEAFF. CDR3 nucleotide sequence: TGTGCCAGCAGTTCAACAGGGACTGAAGCTTTCTTT. The rearrangement joins TRBV6-5 to TRBJ1-1; D perhaps matches TRBD1 (6 bases). V lost 4 bases and J lost 5, with 8 bases in between. Germline CDR1 MNHEY, CDR2 SVGAGI. CDR3 length: 12 amino acids.

The chain joins TRBV19 to TRBJ2-1, with 9 bases that match TRBD1. Looked up from germline, CDR1 is LNHDA and CDR2 is SQIVND (reference sequence). The trim removed 5 bases at V and 6 bases at J, leaving 5 bases unmatched. The CDR3 totals 14 residues. The CDR3 loop reads CASSPGTGRNEQFF. In DNA form, the CDR3 reads TGTGCCAGTAGTCCCGGGACAGGGCGCAATGAGCAGTTCTTC.

The CDR3 spells CASSWAGEQPQHF. CDR3 in DNA: TGTGCCAGCAGTTGGGCAGGGGAACAGCCCCAGCATTTT. V gene TRBV12-3 or TRBV12-4 combines with J gene TRBJ1-5; D possibly corresponds to TRBD1 (6 bases). Trimming shortened V by 4 bases and J by 7 bases, and 11 bases separated the two germline ends. The CDR3 contains 13 residues.

The chain uses TRBV25-1 and TRBJ1-6, with no clear D. Germline loops: CDR1 MGHDK, CDR2 SYGVNS. The V gene lost 4 bases and the J gene lost 5 bases, with 15 bases spanning the gap. This CDR3 region has 16 residues. The CDR3 DNA is TGTGCCAGCAGTGGCCCGCAGGATTATAATAATTCACCCCTCCACTTT. Translated, it gives CASSGPQDYNNSPLHF.

This chain uses TRBV14 with TRBJ2-3; 10 bases map to TRBD2. The CDR3 totals 14 residues. V gave up 4 bases and J gave up 10 bases; unmatched junction bases: 8. CDR1 SGHDN and CDR2 FVKESK come from the germline V gene. The DNA of the CDR3 is TGTGCCAGCAGCCCCCTAGCGGGAGTCTCCCCGCAGTATTTT. It yields the protein CASSPLAGVSPQYF. Combining the CDR3 with reference TRBV14 and TRBJ2-3 gives the whole variable domain EAGVTQFPSHSVIEKGQTVTLRCDPISGHDNLYWYRRVMGKEIKFLLHFVKESKQDESGMPNNRFLAERTGGTYSTLKVQPAELEDSGVYFCASSPLAGVSPQYFGPGTRLTVL.

The chain joins TRBV15 to TRBJ2-1; D may be TRBD2 (6 bases). Germline CDR1 is LNHNV and CDR2 is YYDKDF (reference sequence). Trimming shortened V by 0 bases and J by 3 bases, and 9 bases separated the two germline ends. The CDR3 consists of 15 residues. CDR3 region: CATSRDRGFYNEQFF. DNA for the CDR3: TGTGCCACCAGCAGAGATCGGGGGTTCTACAATGAGCAGTTCTTC.

The chain links TRBV6-5 to TRBJ1-1; D perhaps matches TRBD1 (6 bases). Per germline, CDR1 MNHEY and CDR2 SVGAGI. This CDR3 has 13 amino acids. V shed 9 bases and J shed 6 bases, with 17 bases lying between them. The CDR3 here is CASWRGGRAEAFF. CDR3 DNA sequence: TGTGCCAGTTGGAGGGGGGGTAGGGCTGAAGCTTTCTTT.

The chain is built from TRBV6-5 and TRBJ1-1; TRBD1 matches at 9 bases. The CDR3 is made up of 14 amino acids. CDR1 is MNHEY and CDR2 is SVGAGI in the germline V gene. The V segment lost 6 bases and the J segment 1 base; nucleotides outside the gene matches: 3. The DNA of the CDR3 is TGTGCCAGCAGGCAGGGACAGGGGAACACTGAAGCTTTCTTT. Protein product: CASRQGQGNTEAFF.

The V gene is TRBV5-4, the J gene TRBJ1-1; 12 bases are shared with TRBD1. V dropped 4 bases and J dropped 1; count of bases not matched to a gene: 2. Germline assignment: CDR1 SGHNT and CDR2 YYREEE (reference sequence). The CDR3 has 15 amino acids. CDR3 nucleotides: TGTGCCAGCAGCGCGGGACAGGGGGCGAACACTGAAGCTTTCTTT. Protein sequence: CASSAGQGANTEAFF.

The chain links TRBV18 to TRBJ1-5; D gene uncertain. V gave up 1 base and J gave up 5 bases, with 9 bases separating them. Germline CDR1 reads KGHSH; CDR2 reads LQKENI. The CDR3 is 14 residues long. CDR3 loop: CASSPLDTDQPQHF. Here the CDR3 DNA reads TGTGCCAGCTCACCACTTGACACCGATCAGCCCCAGCATTTT.

The chain uses TRBV5-1 and TRBJ2-1, with 8 bases identical to TRBD1. V was pared by 3 bases and J by 7 bases, with 6 bases of the junction left unmatched. CDR3 length equals 14 residues. Germline CDR1 and CDR2: SGHRS and YFSETQ. CDR3 region: CASSSTGVENEQFF. CDR3 bases: TGCGCCAGCAGCTCGACAGGGGTCGAGAATGAGCAGTTCTTC.

The chain joins TRBV4-1 to TRBJ1-1; 9 bases line up with TRBD1. This CDR3 comprises 15 residues. The J segment lost 4 bases and the V segment lost 1 base, leaving 4 bases of the junction unmatched. In germline, CDR1 is MGHRA, CDR2 YSYEKL. CDR3 nucleotides: TGCGCCAGCAGCCAAGTGGGACAGGGTGTCACTGAAGCTTTCTTT. Protein sequence: CASSQVGQGVTEAFF.

The genes are TRBV6-4 and TRBJ2-3; unclear D gene. In germline, CDR1 is MRHNA, CDR2 SNTAGT. The CDR3 extends over 15 amino acids. V dropped 0 bases and J dropped 1 base, with 8 bases sitting between them. CDR3 bases: TGTGCCAGCAGTGACTCGCCGTCGGGCACAGATACGCAGTATTTT. This translates into CASSDSPSGTDTQYF.

V is TRBV5-3 and J is TRBJ2-3; 7 nucleotides align to TRBD2. TRBV5-3 is assigned to the ORF class and has an uncertain function. J lost 0 bases, V lost 3 bases, and 4 bases had no gene match. This CDR3 has 15 amino acids. Here the CDR3 reads CARSSLAGSTDTQYF. CDR3 in DNA: TGTGCCAGAAGCTCTTTAGCGGGTAGCACAGATACGCAGTATTTT.

As to this clone: Its ends do not fully match the called genes, so a read error is possible. The chain uses TRBV28 and TRBJ1-2; 8 nucleotides match TRBD1. Per germline, CDR1 MDHEN and CDR2 SYDVKM. The CDR3 runs 12 residues. The CDR3: CASRGQVTPTDF. CDR3 nucleotide sequence: TGTGCCAGCCGGGGACAGGTAACGCCTACGGACTTC.

The chain couples TRBV9 to TRBJ1-1, with D maybe TRBD1 (5 bases). Per the germline V gene, CDR1 is SGDLS and CDR2 is YYNGEE. This CDR3 region has 13 residues. V lost 7 bases and J 1 base, leaving 11 bases between the germline ends. In nucleotides, the CDR3 is TGTGCCAGCGGGGGGACGGGGAACACTGAAGCTTTCTTT. Translating gives CASGGTGNTEAFF.

V and J are TRBV19 and TRBJ1-3; a weak D match, TRBD1 (6 bases). There are 15 residues in the CDR3. CDR1 and CDR2 from the germline V gene are LNHDA and SQIVND (reference sequence). V shed 4 bases and J shed 4 bases, with 14 bases lying between them. This chain's CDR3 is CASSTVQGFGNTIYF. In DNA form, the CDR3 reads TGTGCCAGTAGTACGGTACAGGGTTTCGGAAACACCATATATTTT.

The rearrangement uses TRBV18 and TRBJ1-2, with 7 bases that match TRBD1. Trimming removed 6 bases from V and 14 bases from J; junction bases left unmatched: 15. Germline CDR1 is KGHSH and CDR2 is LQKENI. There are 13 residues in the CDR3. The CDR3 loop reads CASSRTGTAYQTF. The CDR3 DNA is TGTGCCAGCTCGCGGACCGGGACAGCTTATCAAACCTTC.

V usage is TRBV10-1 and J usage is TRBJ1-2; D not certain. Trimming removed 2 bases at V and 4 bases at J, with 26 bases between. In germline, CDR1 is WNHNN, CDR2 SYGVQD (reference sequence). The CDR3 consists of 19 residues. CDR3 nucleotides: TGCGCCAGCAGTGAGCCCGACGTAAAGAGGGTCCTCAATCCCTATGGCTACACCTTC. Protein: CASSEPDVKRVLNPYGYTF.

Here the CDR3 DNA reads TGTGCCAGCAGTACAAGTAACTATGGCTACACCTTC. It is translated as CASSTSNYGYTF. The chain employs TRBV6-5 and TRBJ1-2; D gene ambiguous. CDR1 MNHEY and CDR2 SVGAGI come from the germline V gene. The CDR3 contains 12 residues. V was pared by 5 bases and J by 1 base, with 5 bases between.

V and J are TRBV7-9 and TRBJ2-2, with a tentative D call TRBD2 (6 bases). From germline, CDR1 is SEHNR and CDR2 FQNEAQ (reference sequence). The CDR3 spans 17 residues. V gave up 10 bases and J gave up 1 base, with 22 bases separating them. The CDR3 sequence: CATTFYYGGLNTGELFF. CDR3 sequence (DNA): TGTGCCACCACCTTCTACTACGGGGGATTGAACACCGGGGAGCTGTTTTTT.

The chain is built from TRBV10-2 and TRBJ1-4, with D unclear. The germline V gene encodes CDR1 WSHSY and CDR2 SAAADI. This CDR3 comprises 15 residues. Trimming took off 3 bases at V and 4 bases at J, with 12 bases between the two ends. CDR3 in amino acids: CASSDTSRGNEKLFF. CDR3 coding DNA: TGCGCCAGCAGTGATACGTCACGGGGTAATGAAAAACTGTTTTTT.

This chain uses TRBV6-2 or TRBV6-3 with TRBJ2-2, with TRBD2 matching 10 bases. CDR1 and CDR2 from the germline V gene are MNHEY and SVGEGT. V lost 5 bases and J lost 4; bases outside the gene matches: 1. The CDR3 is 14 residues long. DNA for the CDR3: TGTGCCAGCAGTGGACTAGCGGTCACCGGGGAGCTGTTTTTT. It is translated as CASSGLAVTGELFF.

This clone was seen only once. The V call is TRBV7-9, the J call TRBJ2-7; 7 bases fit TRBD1. The CDR3 has 14 residues. Germline CDR1 reads SEHNR; CDR2 reads FQNEAQ (reference sequence). J was trimmed by 4 bases and V by 2 bases; bases with no gene match: 5. The CDR3 sequence is CASSLRDRPYEQYF. The CDR3 bases are TGTGCCAGCAGCTTACGGGACAGACCTTACGAGCAGTACTTC.

This clone was picked up one time. The chain uses TRBV9 and TRBJ1-2, with D possibly matching TRBD1 (6 bases). CDR1 and CDR2 from the germline V gene are SGDLS and YYNGEE. The CDR3 covers 15 residues. Between the trimmed V and J ends, which lost 3 bases and 0 bases, there was a span of 12 bases. In DNA form, the CDR3 reads TGTGCCAGCAGCGCCTCAGGGGCGTCTAACTATGGCTACACCTTC. Translated: CASSASGASNYGYTF.

V gene TRBV5-6 combines with J gene TRBJ2-7; 10 bases match TRBD2. CDR1 is SGHDT and CDR2 is YYEEEE in the germline V gene. CDR3 length: 17 amino acids. Trimming cost V 4 bases and J 2 bases; bases outside gene matches: 12. The CDR3, as DNA: TGTGCCAGCAGCCCCCTTTCTCTAGCGGGAGCCCCCTACGAGCAGTACTTC. The encoded protein is CASSPLSLAGAPYEQYF.